This TCR beta chain was sequenced for a study of blood T cell repertoires in COVID-19. Study background: There were acute and convalescent COVID-19 samples, and they came from the United States, Italy and Spain. Sources were T cells, B-cell-depleted T cells, or PBMCs; the material itself was cDNA or gDNA.

V shed 4 bases and J shed 3 bases, with 6 bases lying between them. CDR3 size: 14 residues. Germline V lookup: CDR1 KGHDR, CDR2 SFDVKD. The table came from immunoSEQ multiplex PCR; TCRdb's copy has only in-frame clones and leaves some out. The sample lists fewer than 120,000 clones; around four fifths were seen once. The origin of this receptor is a woman aged 55-69 years with acute or convalescent COVID-19. The chain has TRBV24-1 and TRBJ1-6; D is ambiguous. Sequenced material: peripheral blood. CDR3 coding DNA: TGTGCCACCAGTGAAACAGACTATAATTCACCCCTCCACTTT. It encodes CATSETDYNSPLHF.